These 21 T cell receptor beta chains originate from one sample sequenced in a study of shared clonotypes between healthy human individuals. The protocol was immunoSEQ multiplex PCR, while the TCRdb copy is restricted to in-frame clones and leaves out a portion. The repertoire holds about 710,000 clones, with around three quarters as singletons. Input material: memory CD4+ T cells sorted from blood. Specified subset: CD45RA-negative fraction. The receptors stem from a woman aged 25 to 39 in good health.

This clone was found a few times. The chain recombines TRBV19 with TRBJ2-1; D remains ambiguous. Trimming cost V 2 bases and J 6 bases, with 8 bases left between them. The length of the CDR3 is 13 residues. Germline CDR1 and CDR2: LNHDA and SQIVND (reference sequence). CDR3 in amino acids: CASSIFPSNEQFF. CDR3 coding DNA: TGTGCCAGTAGTATATTCCCCAGCAATGAGCAGTTCTTC.

Worth noting for this clone: Other DNA sequences in the sample encode the same CDR3. This chain joins TRBV28 and TRBJ1-2; 10 bases are a match to TRBD1. The CDR3 length is 13 residues. Losses at the gene ends were 6 bases for V and 5 bases for J; bases not matched to a gene: 3. CDR1 and CDR2 from the germline V gene are MDHEN and SYDVKM. The CDR3 loop reads CASRPGQGYGYTF. The CDR3 DNA is TGTGCCAGCAGGCCGGGACAGGGGTATGGCTACACCTTC.

This clone was seen just once. The V gene is TRBV5-1, the J gene TRBJ2-7, with D possibly TRBD1 on 6 matching bases. The CDR3 extends over 16 amino acids. V lost 0 bases and J lost 2, with 15 bases in between. Germline CDR1 and CDR2: SGHRS and YFSETQ. CDR3 DNA sequence: TGCGCCAGCAGCTTGGTGCAGGGGCCCCCACCCTACGAGCAGTACTTC. Its translation is CASSLVQGPPPYEQYF.

The rearrangement uses TRBV15 and TRBJ2-3, with TRBD2 matching 10 bases. After removal of 0 bases from V and 5 bases from J, the junction contained 2 bases not matched to a gene. Looked up from germline, CDR1 is LNHNV and CDR2 is YYDKDF (reference sequence). CDR3 length: 15 residues. The CDR3 sequence is CATSRETSGVDTQYF. The CDR3 coding sequence is TGTGCCACCAGCAGAGAAACTAGCGGGGTAGATACGCAGTATTTT.

This clone was counted between two and nine times. Other DNA variants within this sample encode the same CDR3. This chain connects TRBV27 to TRBJ1-2; 9 bases align to TRBD1. This CDR3 comprises 13 residues. Trimming cost V 3 bases and J 4 bases; bases outside gene matches: 0. Germline V CDR1 and CDR2: MNHEY, SMNVEV (reference sequence). The CDR3 nucleotides are TGTGCCAGCAGTTTGACAGGGGGCTATGGCTACACCTTC. Translating gives CASSLTGGYGYTF.

This clone was observed at least ten times. V and J are TRBV28 and TRBJ2-7, with D hard to call. The CDR3 has 17 amino acids. The V gene lost 1 base and the J gene lost 0 bases, with 16 bases spanning the gap. Germline V CDR1 and CDR2: MDHEN, SYDVKM. CDR3 nucleotide sequence: TGTGCCAGCAGTTTATTGGGTAGTGTCCGGAGCTCCTACGAGCAGTACTTC. Translation: CASSLLGSVRSSYEQYF.

This clone was seen only once. The rearrangement links TRBV15 to TRBJ2-1; 11 bases are a match to TRBD2. This CDR3 is 18 amino acids long. CDR1 and CDR2 from the germline V gene are LNHNV and YYDKDF (reference sequence). J gave up 8 bases and V 3 bases, and 15 bases lay outside the gene matches. This CDR3 reads CATSSSSLLAGVMDEQFF. In nucleotides, the CDR3 is TGTGCCACCAGCAGCAGTTCACTACTAGCGGGAGTGATGGATGAGCAGTTCTTC.

This chain links TRBV11-3 with TRBJ2-7, with TRBD1 matching 7 bases. The CDR3 runs 15 residues. Germline CDR1 is SGHNT and CDR2 is YENEEA. Unmatched junction bases numbered 8, after V lost 4 bases and J lost 2 bases. CDR3 residues: CASSSGQVPPYEQYF. CDR3 DNA: TGTGCCAGCAGCTCCGGACAGGTCCCACCCTACGAGCAGTACTTC.

CDR3 sequence reads: CSVRQGNLPGELFF. The DNA for the CDR3 is TGCAGCGTTAGACAGGGGAACCTCCCCGGGGAGCTGTTTTTT. V and J are TRBV29-1 and TRBJ2-2; 8 positions match TRBD1. Germline V gene lookup returns CDR1 SQVTM and CDR2 ANQGSEA. There are 14 residues in the CDR3. V lost 5 bases, J lost 6 bases, and 8 bases stayed unmatched.

Only a few counts were recorded for this clone. The rearrangement links TRBV15 to TRBJ2-2; the match to TRBD1 covers 7 bases. The CDR3 length is 16 residues. Losses at the gene ends were 1 base for V and 5 bases for J; bases not matched to a gene: 7. Germline V gene lookup returns CDR1 LNHNV and CDR2 YYDKDF (reference sequence). The CDR3 DNA follows: TGTGCCACCAGCAGAGGACAGGGTCGAGGAACCGGGGAGCTGTTTTTT. Its protein is CATSRGQGRGTGELFF.

The chain is built from TRBV18 and TRBJ2-5, with TRBD2 matching over 7 bases. CDR1 and CDR2 (germline): KGHSH, LQKENI. This CDR3 spans 15 amino acids. With V trimmed by 3 bases and J by 5 bases, 9 bases remained unmatched. CDR3 residues: CASSPGGSGRETQYF. The CDR3 DNA is TGTGCCAGCTCACCGGGCGGGAGTGGCCGGGAGACCCAGTACTTC.

The V call is TRBV4-2, the J call TRBJ2-5, with 11 bases fitting TRBD2. In germline, CDR1 is LGHNA, CDR2 YNFKEQ. The CDR3 has 17 residues. The ends lost 3 bases at V and 5 bases at J; junction bases unmatched: 11. As DNA, the CDR3 is TGTGCCAGCAGCCATCATCCGGGACTAGCGGAGGGGGAGACCCAGTACTTC. Its protein product is CASSHHPGLAEGETQYF.

This clone was detected only once. The V and J genes are TRBV27 and TRBJ1-5; 8 positions agree with TRBD1. Germline assignment: CDR1 MNHEY and CDR2 SMNVEV (reference sequence). The V and J ends lost 5 bases and 4 bases, in that order; junction bases with no gene match: 7. The CDR3 is 15 amino acids. CDR3 region: CASSPDRAANQPQHF. The CDR3 DNA follows: TGTGCCAGCAGTCCGGACAGGGCGGCAAATCAGCCCCAGCATTTT.

The chain carries TRBV28 and TRBJ1-5, with 11 nucleotides matching TRBD1. This CDR3 has 16 amino acids. Trimming at V came to 6 bases and at J to 6 bases, leaving 10 bases not matched to a gene. Germline values: CDR1 MDHEN, CDR2 SYDVKM. CDR3 in DNA: TGTGCCAGCAGCGAACCGGGACAGGGGGTGGGTCAGCCCCAGCATTTT. Its protein product is CASSEPGQGVGQPQHF.

The J gene is TRBJ2-7, the V gene TRBV28; 8 bases match TRBD2. J lost 5 bases, V lost 3 bases, and 6 bases had no gene match. The germline CDR1 and CDR2 sequences are MDHEN and SYDVKM. CDR3 length: 14 amino acids. CDR3 nucleotide sequence: TGTGCCAGCAGTTTGACGGGAGGGAGAGACGAGCAGTACTTC. Translation: CASSLTGGRDEQYF.

This clone appeared a single time. Only one base separates this from a far larger clonotype, so it likely reflects a read error. The rearrangement joins TRBV5-4 to TRBJ1-4, with D tentatively TRBD1 (6 bases). Germline V gives CDR1 SGHNT, CDR2 YYREEE (reference sequence). The CDR3 totals 14 residues. V was clipped by 4 bases and J by 3 bases, with 10 bases between them. DNA for the CDR3: TGTGCCAGCAGCCAACAGGGACCTAATGAAAAACTGTTTTTT. Translating it yields CASSQQGPNEKLFF.

This clone has only one observation. V and J are TRBV19 and TRBJ1-5, with D possibly matching TRBD1 (5 bases). The CDR3 is 13 residues long. Germline V gene lookup returns CDR1 LNHDA and CDR2 SQIVND (reference sequence). The V end was cut by 5 bases, the J end by 0 bases, with 5 bases between. The CDR3 DNA sequence: TGTGCCAGTAGTGACAGTAGCAATCAGCCCCAGCATTTT. It translates to CASSDSSNQPQHF.

This chain links TRBV13 with TRBJ1-1; no definite D call. The CDR3 sequence is 11 residues long. The germline CDR1 and CDR2 sequences are PRHDT and FYEKMQ (reference sequence). Trimming removed 0 bases from V and 4 bases from J, with 0 bases in between. This CDR3 reads CASSLGTEAFF. The CDR3 nucleotides are TGTGCCAGCAGCTTAGGCACTGAAGCTTTCTTT.

This clone was seen a few times. The chain joins TRBV28 to TRBJ2-7; unclear D gene. CDR1 and CDR2 from the germline V gene are MDHEN and SYDVKM. The CDR3 is 14 amino acids. V was cut by 5 bases and J by 7 bases, with 18 bases left in between. CDR3 sequence reads: CASSIPTTSREQYF. The CDR3 DNA follows: TGTGCCAGCAGTATTCCTACCACCTCGAGGGAGCAGTACTTC.

The chain combines TRBV28 with TRBJ1-5, with D unclear. Trimming stripped 0 bases from V and 6 bases from J, with 6 bases between. Germline V gene sequence: CDR1 MDHEN, CDR2 SYDVKM. CDR3 length: 13 amino acids. Written as DNA, the CDR3 is TGTGCCAGCAGTTTATGGGGTTCTCAGCCCCAGCATTTT. This codes for CASSLWGSQPQHF.

The V call is TRBV10-3, the J call TRBJ1-2; D unresolved. Per the germline V gene, CDR1 is ENHRY and CDR2 is SYGVKD. The CDR3 consists of 15 residues. V was cut by 3 bases and J by 5 bases, with 16 bases left in between. The CDR3 nucleotides are TGTGCCATCAGTGACTCGAAGGCTAACCCATATGGCTACACCTTC. Protein product: CAISDSKANPYGYTF.